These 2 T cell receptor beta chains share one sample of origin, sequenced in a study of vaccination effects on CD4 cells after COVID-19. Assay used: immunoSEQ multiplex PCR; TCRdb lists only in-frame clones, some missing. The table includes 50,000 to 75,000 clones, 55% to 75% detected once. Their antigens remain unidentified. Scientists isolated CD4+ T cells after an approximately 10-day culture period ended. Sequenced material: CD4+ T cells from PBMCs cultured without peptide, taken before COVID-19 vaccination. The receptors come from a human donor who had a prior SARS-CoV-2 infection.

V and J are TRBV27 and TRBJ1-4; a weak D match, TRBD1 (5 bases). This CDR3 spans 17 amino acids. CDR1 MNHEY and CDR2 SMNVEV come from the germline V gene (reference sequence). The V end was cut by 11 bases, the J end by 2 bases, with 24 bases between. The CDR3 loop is CAPTRQGRITTNEKLFF. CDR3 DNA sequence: TGTGCCCCCACGAGGCAGGGTAGGATAACGACTAATGAAAAACTGTTTTTT.

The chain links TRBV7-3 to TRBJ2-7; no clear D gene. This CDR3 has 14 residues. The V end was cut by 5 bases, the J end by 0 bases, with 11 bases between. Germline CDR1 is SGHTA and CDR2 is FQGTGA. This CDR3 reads CASSVDRYSYEQYF. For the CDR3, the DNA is TGTGCCAGCAGCGTGGACCGATACTCCTACGAGCAGTACTTC.